The 32 T cell receptor beta chains below all came from one sample that was sequenced in a study of regulatory T cells in long-lasting Graves disease. The time point here: newly diagnosed GD, antithyroid drugs for less than 3 months. Construction of the TCR library relied on RNA isolated from PBMCs. Both iRepertoire HTBI primers and Arm-PCR of CDR3 regions were used to build the TCR beta libraries. In TCRdb, the multiplex PCR reads were re-called with MiXCR into one record per CDR3 protein. Of a few hundred thousand distinct CDR3 sequences listed, roughly 16% are singletons. This same sample was also taken into another study, of T cells in Graves' hyperthyroidism and ophthalmopathy.

Material: peripheral blood mononuclear cells (PBMCs), obtained at new diagnosis, from a patient treated with antithyroid drugs. These receptors were collected from a woman younger than 30 with Graves disease.

The chain uses TRBV4-1 and TRBJ2-1, with TRBD1 matching 9 bases. CDR3 length: 16 residues. V lost 4 bases to trimming and J lost 7 bases; unmatched junction nucleotides: 11. CDR1 and CDR2 from the germline V gene are MGHRA and YSYEKL. The CDR3 DNA follows: TGCGCCAGCAGCCCCCCTATGGGGACAGGGTCGAATGAGCAGTTCTTC. This translates into CASSPPMGTGSNEQFF.

In this sample, this clonotype turned up many times. The chain links TRBV20-1 to TRBJ1-2; 11 nucleotides agree with TRBD1. Trimming cost V 2 bases and J 5 bases; bases outside gene matches: 7. CDR1 is DFQATT and CDR2 is SNEGSKA in the germline V gene (reference sequence). The CDR3 runs 15 residues. CDR3 DNA: TGCAGTGCTAGATCCGGGACAGGGGGTGTTTATGGCTACACCTTC. Its protein product is CSARSGTGGVYGYTF.

This clonotype was picked up many times. The junction departs from the called germline gene at one end, perhaps through a read error. The J gene is TRBJ2-6, the V gene TRBV4-1; tentatively, D is TRBD2 (6 bases). The CDR3 is made up of 16 amino acids. Per the germline V gene, CDR1 is MGHRA and CDR2 is YSYEKL. The CDR3 here is CASSQEAGSGANVLTF. CDR3 in DNA: TGTGCCAGCAGCCAAGAAGCGGGCTCTGGGGCCAACGTCCTGACTTTC.

This clonotype was detected many times. V is TRBV2 and J is TRBJ2-3, with 14 nucleotides matching TRBD2. The CDR3 totals 18 residues. After removal of 3 bases from V and 2 bases from J, the junction contained 7 bases not matched to a gene. Germline V lookup: CDR1 SNHLY, CDR2 FYNNEI. CDR3 amino acids: CASSDAGLAGAPTDTQYF. CDR3 sequence (DNA): TGTGCCAGCAGTGATGCGGGACTAGCGGGGGCCCCCACAGATACGCAGTATTTT.

This clonotype was counted a single time. V is TRBV28 and J is TRBJ1-3; D unresolved. V was cut by 5 bases and J by 0 bases, with 8 bases left in between. Germline V gene sequence: CDR1 MDHEN, CDR2 SYDVKM. This CDR3 spans 14 amino acids. The CDR3, as DNA: TGTGCCAGCAGTGCCCTGACCTCTGGAAACACCATATATTTT. This gives the protein CASSALTSGNTIYF.

In the case of this clonotype: One base away lies a much larger clone, so this may be a sequencing read error. In DNA, the CDR3 is TGTGCCAGCAGCTCCCCCCGCAGCCTATACGGGGGAGCCGGGGAGCTGTTTTTT. It specifies CASSSPRSLYGGAGELFF. The chain combines TRBV5-5 with TRBJ2-2, with a tentative D call TRBD2 (6 bases). Germline V gives CDR1 SGHKS, CDR2 YYEKEE (reference sequence). This CDR3 contains 18 residues. V dropped 3 bases and J dropped 6 bases, with 24 bases sitting between them.

This clonotype was found many times. This chain links TRBV9 with TRBJ2-3; 12 positions match TRBD2. In germline, CDR1 is SGDLS, CDR2 YYNGEE. The CDR3 length is 15 residues. V lost 0 bases and J lost 5; bases outside the gene matches: 1. The CDR3 sequence is CASSVGGLAGDTQYF. CDR3 nucleotide sequence: TGTGCCAGCAGCGTAGGGGGACTAGCGGGAGATACGCAGTATTTT.

This clonotype was seen many times. CDR3 region: CASSLAGGGDEQFF. CDR3 in DNA: TGTGCCAGCAGTTTAGCGGGAGGGGGAGATGAGCAGTTCTTC. J is TRBJ2-1 and V is TRBV2; TRBD2 agrees at 11 bases. J was trimmed by 8 bases and V by 5 bases; bases with no gene match: 5. The V gene's germline CDR1 is SNHLY and CDR2 FYNNEI. CDR3 length: 14 residues.

This clonotype was recorded many times. The chain couples TRBV7-8 to TRBJ1-1; 9 bases map to TRBD1. The V gene end was trimmed by 5 bases and the J gene end by 3 bases; junction bases not matched to a gene: 10. The CDR3 runs to 16 residues. The V gene's germline CDR1 is SGHVS and CDR2 FQNEAQ. The CDR3 DNA reads TGTGCCAGCAGCGACTATGGGACAGGGCCCTACACTGAAGCTTTCTTT. This translates into CASSDYGTGPYTEAFF.

The V and J genes are TRBV19 and TRBJ1-1; D remains ambiguous. Germline V CDR1 and CDR2: LNHDA, SQIVND (reference sequence). The CDR3 has 15 amino acids. With 4 bases removed from V and 3 bases from J, the gap between germline ends came to 15 bases. CDR3 DNA: TGTGCCAGTAGTACCGTCATTGGGGTACACACTGAAGCTTTCTTT. Its protein is CASSTVIGVHTEAFF.

This clonotype has at least ten counts. V usage is TRBV20-1 and J usage is TRBJ2-1; 12 bases match TRBD2. The V and J ends lost 3 bases and 9 bases, in that order; junction bases with no gene match: 6. Germline V gene lookup returns CDR1 DFQATT and CDR2 SNEGSKA (reference sequence). The CDR3 consists of 14 residues. The CDR3 sequence is CSASGLAGGGEQFF. CDR3 nucleotides: TGCAGTGCTAGTGGCCTAGCGGGGGGGGGTGAGCAGTTCTTC.

In this sample, this clonotype turned up many times. The chain recombines TRBV5-1 with TRBJ2-7; 8 bases align to TRBD1. V gave up 0 bases and J gave up 5 bases; unmatched junction bases: 7. Germline values: CDR1 SGHRS, CDR2 YFSETQ. The CDR3 has 15 residues. CDR3 nucleotide sequence: TGCGCCAGCAGCTTGGTCAACGGACAGGGCAACGAGCAGTACTTC. This codes for CASSLVNGQGNEQYF.

Many counts were recorded for this clonotype. This sequence joins TRBV12-3 or TRBV12-4 and TRBJ1-1; a weak D match, TRBD1 (5 bases). The CDR3 is 13 amino acids. V shed 2 bases and J shed 7 bases, with 11 bases lying between them. In DNA, the CDR3 is TGTGCCAGCAGTTTATTGGGGGGGGGTGAAGCTTTCTTT. This translates into CASSLLGGGEAFF.

J is TRBJ1-2 and V is TRBV9; weak D call: TRBD1 (6 bases). This CDR3 spans 15 amino acids. Germline V gives CDR1 SGDLS, CDR2 YYNGEE. V was trimmed by 0 bases and J by 8 bases, leaving 17 bases between them. CDR3 sequence: CASSVGGTGSWGYTF. In DNA form, the CDR3 reads TGTGCCAGCAGCGTAGGAGGAACAGGGAGTTGGGGCTACACCTTC.

This clonotype was counted ten times or more. The rearrangement joins TRBV15 to TRBJ2-5; D is perhaps TRBD1 (5 bases). Trimming removed 5 bases from V and 2 bases from J, with 18 bases in between. CDR1 LNHNV and CDR2 YYDKDF come from the germline V gene (reference sequence). The CDR3 runs to 16 residues. As DNA, the CDR3 is TGTGCCACCAGCGGAAGGGGTATTGGACGGCAAGAGACCCAGTACTTC. It encodes CATSGRGIGRQETQYF.

This clonotype was seen many times. This chain connects TRBV12-3 or TRBV12-4 to TRBJ2-1, with D possibly being TRBD1 (6 bases). The ends were cut back, 6 bases at V and 10 bases at J, with 13 bases in the middle. The CDR3 covers 12 residues. In nucleotides, the CDR3 is TGTGCCAGCAGCCCACAGGGATGGGAGCAGTTCTTC. Translating gives CASSPQGWEQFF.

The V gene is TRBV3-1, the J gene TRBJ2-2; D possibly corresponds to TRBD1 (6 bases). Germline values: CDR1 LGHDT, CDR2 YNNKEL (reference sequence). This CDR3 region has 14 residues. V lost 4 bases and J lost 4, with 10 bases in between. The CDR3 loop is CASSPRDITGELFF. Here the CDR3 DNA reads TGTGCCAGCAGCCCCCGGGACATCACCGGGGAGCTGTTTTTT.

This clonotype came up a few times. The rearrangement uses TRBV6-1 and TRBJ1-5; no reliable D call. The germline gives CDR1 MNHNS, CDR2 SASEGT. V was trimmed by 7 bases and J by 7 bases, leaving 11 bases between them. The CDR3 length is 12 residues. CDR3 in DNA: TGTGCCAGCACCCTCTCGGGGCAGCCCCAGCATTTT. Residues: CASTLSGQPQHF.

This clonotype was counted between two and nine times. This sequence joins TRBV6-1 and TRBJ1-5, with D possibly TRBD1 on 5 matching bases. V shed 6 bases and J shed 9 bases, with 18 bases lying between them. Germline-derived CDR1 and CDR2 are MNHNS and SASEGT. The CDR3 has 14 amino acids. CDR3 DNA: TGTGCCAGCAGCCCCGCGGGACCAAATTGGCCCCAGCATTTT. Amino acids: CASSPAGPNWPQHF.

This clonotype was recorded a few times. This sequence joins TRBV6-5 and TRBJ1-2; 7 nucleotides match TRBD1. The CDR3 covers 13 residues. Germline values: CDR1 MNHEY, CDR2 SVGAGI. V lost 3 bases, J lost 7 bases, and 5 bases stayed unmatched. CDR3 residues: CASSYQQGIGYTF. For the CDR3, the DNA is TGTGCCAGCAGTTATCAACAGGGGATTGGCTACACCTTC.

This clonotype was counted many times. This chain joins TRBV2 and TRBJ2-1, with 8 bases lining up with TRBD1. The CDR3 is 16 amino acids. The germline V gene has CDR1 SNHLY and CDR2 FYNNEI. With 5 bases clipped from V and 2 bases from J, the junction kept 8 bases outside the gene matches. The CDR3 coding sequence is TGTGCCAGCAGTCCACCGGGACAGGTAACCTACAATGAGCAGTTCTTC. Protein product: CASSPPGQVTYNEQFF.

In its sample, this clonotype was seen many times. The chain links TRBV3-1 to TRBJ1-5, with D unresolved. V gave up 0 bases and J gave up 0 bases, with 6 bases separating them. Germline CDR1 and CDR2: LGHDT and YNNKEL (reference sequence). There are 15 residues in the CDR3. In DNA, the CDR3 is TGTGCCAGCAGCCAAGATGCGGATAGCAATCAGCCCCAGCATTTT. Translated: CASSQDADSNQPQHF.

This clonotype has a handful of counts. The V call is TRBV30, the J call TRBJ1-1; no firm D call. Per germline, CDR1 GTSNPN and CDR2 SVGIG (reference sequence). This CDR3 is 13 amino acids long. With 3 bases removed from V and 1 base from J, the gap between germline ends came to 9 bases. The CDR3 sequence: CAWRDRPNTEAFF. Written as DNA, the CDR3 is TGTGCCTGGAGGGATCGACCGAACACTGAAGCTTTCTTT.

This clonotype was counted ten times or more. V is TRBV5-1 and J is TRBJ2-1; no definite D call. The V end lost 3 bases, the J end lost 6 bases, and 10 bases lay between the germline ends. From germline, CDR1 is SGHRS and CDR2 YFSETQ. The CDR3 extends over 13 amino acids. The DNA for the CDR3 is TGCGCCAGCAGCTCCATGGTTGGCAATGAGCAGTTCTTC. It yields the protein CASSSMVGNEQFF.

This clonotype came up many times. This rearrangement joins TRBV5-6 to TRBJ2-7; 8 nucleotides match TRBD2. The length of the CDR3 is 15 residues. The germline V gene encodes CDR1 SGHDT and CDR2 YYEEEE. Trimming took 5 bases from V and 4 from J; bases not matched to a gene: 11. CDR3 amino acids: CASSRLSGSGYEQYF. DNA for the CDR3: TGTGCCAGCAGTCGGTTAAGCGGGAGTGGATACGAGCAGTACTTC.

The V and J genes are TRBV29-1 and TRBJ2-7; D may correspond to TRBD1 or TRBD2 (5 bases each). This CDR3 has 12 residues. The germline V and J ends were trimmed by 5 bases and 4 bases, with 12 bases remaining between them. Germline V gene sequence: CDR1 SQVTM, CDR2 ANQGSEA. CDR3 DNA: TGCAGCGTTCGAAAGGGGAGATACGAGCAGTACTTC. It encodes CSVRKGRYEQYF.

The table lists this clonotype with many counts. The chain uses TRBV28 and TRBJ2-7; D gene uncertain. Germline V gene sequence: CDR1 MDHEN, CDR2 SYDVKM. The V end was cut by 2 bases, the J end by 3 bases, with 8 bases between. The CDR3 is made up of 13 amino acids. CDR3 sequence (DNA): TGTGCCAGCAGTTTAGGCAGGTACTACGAGCAGTACTTC. Amino acids: CASSLGRYYEQYF.

This clonotype came up many times. The rearrangement joins TRBV12-3 or TRBV12-4 to TRBJ1-2, with a tentative D call TRBD1 (5 bases). V gave up 5 bases and J gave up 5 bases, with 18 bases separating them. The CDR3 totals 15 residues. The CDR3 bases are TGTGCCAGCAGTCCCCGGGGAGGGGCGGGGTATGGCTACACCTTC. Translation: CASSPRGGAGYGYTF.

The chain has TRBV7-9 and TRBJ2-3; 10 nucleotides line up with TRBD2. The V gene's germline CDR1 is SEHNR and CDR2 FQNEAQ (reference sequence). The length of the CDR3 is 15 residues. V gave up 10 bases and J gave up 5 bases; unmatched junction bases: 12. CDR3 sequence reads: CATERRSGGVDTQYF. In DNA form, the CDR3 reads TGTGCCACCGAGCGACGGAGCGGGGGGGTAGATACGCAGTATTTT.

A note on this clonotype: It may be a read error: a sequence one base away is much more abundant. The rearrangement uses TRBV7-9 and TRBJ2-7; 7 nucleotides line up with TRBD1. Germline CDR1 reads SEHNR; CDR2 reads FQNEAQ (reference sequence). Germline trimming cut 6 bases from V and 7 bases from J; bases unmatched to any gene: 15. The CDR3 is 15 amino acids. The CDR3 DNA sequence: TGTGCCAGCAGGGATTCGCAGGGGGATGTTTCGGAGCAGTACTTC. As protein: CASRDSQGDVSEQYF.

This clonotype was counted ten times or more. The CDR3 DNA is TGTGCCAGCAGCCTAACTGTAGGTGTCGGGGAGCTGTTTTTT. This translates into CASSLTVGVGELFF. The chain recombines TRBV5-5 with TRBJ2-2; no clear D. V lost 4 bases and J lost 7, with 14 bases in between. Germline V lookup: CDR1 SGHKS, CDR2 YYEKEE (reference sequence). CDR3 length equals 14 residues. Complete variable domain (other parts from reference TRBV5-5 and TRBJ2-2): DAGVTQSPTHLIKTRGQQVTLRCSPISGHKSVSWYQQVLGQGPQFIFQYYEKEERGRGNFPDRFSARQFPNYSSELNVNALLLGDSALYLCASSLTVGVGELFFGEGSRLTVL.

This clonotype was found many times. The chain carries TRBV2 and TRBJ1-1; D is possibly TRBD1 (5 bases). Trimming shortened V by 5 bases and J by 0 bases, and 10 bases separated the two germline ends. This CDR3 is built from 14 residues. Germline values: CDR1 SNHLY, CDR2 FYNNEI. The CDR3 DNA reads as TGTGCCAGCAGTCGACAGCTACTGAACACTGAAGCTTTCTTT. Translated, it gives CASSRQLLNTEAFF. Full variable domain (outside the CDR3, taken from reference TRBV2 and TRBJ1-1): EPEVTQTPSHQVTQMGQEVILRCVPISNHLYFYWYRQILGQKVEFLVSFYNNEISEKSEIFDDQFSVERPDGSNFTLKIRSTKLEDSAMYFCASSRQLLNTEAFFGQGTRLTVV.